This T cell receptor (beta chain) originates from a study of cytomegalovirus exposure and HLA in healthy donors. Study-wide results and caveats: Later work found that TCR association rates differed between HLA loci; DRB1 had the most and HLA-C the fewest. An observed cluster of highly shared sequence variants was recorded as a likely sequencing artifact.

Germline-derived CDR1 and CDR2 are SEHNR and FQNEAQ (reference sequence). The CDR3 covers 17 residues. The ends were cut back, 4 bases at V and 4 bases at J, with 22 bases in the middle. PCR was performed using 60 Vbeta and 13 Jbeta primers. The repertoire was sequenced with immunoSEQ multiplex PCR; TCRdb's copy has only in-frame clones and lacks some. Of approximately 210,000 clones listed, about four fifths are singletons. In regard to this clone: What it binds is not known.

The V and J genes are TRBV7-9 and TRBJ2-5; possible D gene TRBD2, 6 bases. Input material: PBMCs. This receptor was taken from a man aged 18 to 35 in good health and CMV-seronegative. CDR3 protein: CASSSFPGREWGETQYF. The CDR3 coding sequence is TGTGCCAGCAGCTCCTTCCCAGGCCGGGAGTGGGGAGAGACCCAGTACTTC.